The 28 T cell receptor beta chains listed next were all sequenced from one sample in a study of cytomegalovirus exposure and HLA in healthy donors. The PCR had 60 Vbeta and 13 Jbeta primers. The method was immunoSEQ multiplex PCR; TCRdb's version includes in-frame clones alone and lacks a portion of them. Of 55,000 to 70,000 clones in the sample, approximately 75% were seen once. Sequencing was done on a sample of PBMCs. The receptors here all came from a woman younger than 45 in good health and CMV-seronegative.

This clone was recorded only once. The J gene is TRBJ1-6, the V gene TRBV6-1; TRBD1 matches 7 bases. Germline V gene data show CDR1 as MNHNS and CDR2 as SASEGT. J gave up 7 bases and V 2 bases, and 8 bases lay outside the gene matches. The CDR3 sequence is 16 residues long. The CDR3 DNA sequence: TGTGCCAGCAGTGAACGGAGGTCACAGGGGAATTCACCCCTCCACTTT. Translated: CASSERRSQGNSPLHF.

The CDR3 loop reads CASSYPTSGRINEQFF. The CDR3, as DNA: TGTGCCAGCAGTTACCCCACTAGCGGGAGGATCAATGAGCAGTTCTTC. V usage is TRBV6-6 and J usage is TRBJ2-1, with 12 bases fitting TRBD2. The V gene end was trimmed by 2 bases and the J gene end by 6 bases; junction bases not matched to a gene: 5. CDR3 size: 16 residues. Germline loops: CDR1 MNHNY, CDR2 SVGAGI (reference sequence).

J is TRBJ2-1 and V is TRBV5-6; tentative D call: TRBD2 (6 bases). This CDR3 has 14 amino acids. Trimming stripped 2 bases from V and 8 bases from J, with 14 bases between. CDR1 and CDR2 (germline): SGHDT, YYEEEE. The CDR3 coding sequence is TGTGCCAGCAGCTTCTCGCCCGGGGAGGATGAGCAGTTCTTC. As protein: CASSFSPGEDEQFF.

The CDR3 reads CASSSGGTGGYTF. The CDR3 DNA is TGTGCCAGCAGCTCGGGGGGGACGGGGGGCTACACCTTC. The J gene is TRBJ1-2, the V gene TRBV7-3; perhaps TRBD1 as D (5 bases). V was cut by 4 bases and J by 8 bases, with 14 bases left in between. Germline V gene lookup returns CDR1 SGHTA and CDR2 FQGTGA. The CDR3 is made up of 13 amino acids.

About this clone itself: Germline and junction disagree at one end, which may indicate a read error. The chain links TRBV20-1 to TRBJ1-6; a possible D gene is TRBD1 (5 bases). The CDR3 loop spans 11 amino acids. Germline V gives CDR1 DFQATT, CDR2 SNEGSKA (reference sequence). CDR3 nucleotides: TGCAGTGCTAGAGCCACAGGCGGGGACGACTTT. Protein product: CSARATGGDDF.

This clone was seen only once. V usage is TRBV7-9 and J usage is TRBJ2-3, with D maybe TRBD2 (6 bases). Germline-derived CDR1 and CDR2 are SEHNR and FQNEAQ (reference sequence). Trimming took off 4 bases at V and 2 bases at J, with 10 bases between the two ends. The CDR3 is 14 amino acids. The CDR3 sequence: CASSSEGHTDTQYF. The DNA for the CDR3 is TGTGCCAGCAGCTCGGAGGGCCACACAGATACGCAGTATTTT. Variable domain in full (rest from reference TRBV7-9 and TRBJ2-3): DTGVSQNPRHKITKRGQNVTFRCDPISEHNRLYWYRQTLGQGPEFLTYFQNEAQLEKSRLLSDRFSAERPKGSFSTLEIQRTEQGDSAMYLCASSSEGHTDTQYFGPGTRLTVL.

The chain joins TRBV27 to TRBJ2-7, with 11 bases that match TRBD2. V dropped 6 bases and J dropped 6; count of bases not matched to a gene: 10. The germline V gene has CDR1 MNHEY and CDR2 SMNVEV (reference sequence). This CDR3 region has 15 residues. The CDR3 is CASRTIAGGPSEQYF. CDR3 DNA: TGTGCCAGCAGGACCATAGCGGGAGGGCCAAGCGAGCAGTACTTC.

The chain combines TRBV5-1 with TRBJ2-7, with D possibly matching TRBD2 (5 bases). This CDR3 contains 14 residues. The germline CDR1 and CDR2 sequences are SGHRS and YFSETQ. V was cut by 2 bases and J by 3 bases, with 12 bases left in between. CDR3 sequence (DNA): TGCGCCAGCAGCTTCAGTCCGGACTTCTACGAGCAGTACTTC. Amino acid sequence: CASSFSPDFYEQYF.

J is TRBJ2-7 and V is TRBV7-9; weak D call: TRBD1 (7 bases). Trimming cost V 1 base and J 0 bases, with 10 bases left between them. CDR1 and CDR2 from the germline V gene are SEHNR and FQNEAQ (reference sequence). This CDR3 has 15 amino acids. The CDR3 protein is CASSLGQGGSYEQYF. The CDR3 nucleotides read TGTGCCAGCAGCTTAGGGCAGGGGGGCTCCTACGAGCAGTACTTC.

This chain links TRBV27 with TRBJ1-3; D is unclear. V lost 5 bases to trimming and J lost 0 bases, with 14 bases between them. Germline lookup yields CDR1 MNHEY and CDR2 SMNVEV (reference sequence). CDR3 size: 16 residues. CDR3 loop: CASSPSVGNSGNTIYF. CDR3 bases: TGTGCCAGCAGTCCATCCGTGGGCAACTCTGGAAACACCATATATTTT.

This clone was seen only a few times. The V call is TRBV19, the J call TRBJ1-5; 7 nucleotides agree with TRBD1. The CDR3 sequence is 15 residues long. In germline, CDR1 is LNHDA, CDR2 SQIVND (reference sequence). Trimming removed 4 bases from V and 4 bases from J; junction bases left unmatched: 7. The CDR3 nucleotides are TGTGCCAGTAGTACCCCCCGGACAGGAAATCAGCCCCAGCATTTT. Amino acids: CASSTPRTGNQPQHF.

The chain employs TRBV7-8 and TRBJ1-1; D perhaps matches TRBD1 (6 bases). Germline CDR1 is SGHVS and CDR2 is FQNEAQ. Trimming removed 1 base from V and 5 bases from J, with 11 bases in between. CDR3 length equals 14 residues. The CDR3 coding sequence is TGTGCCAGCAGCTTAGGGGGACAAGGGACTGAAGCTTTCTTT. Its protein product is CASSLGGQGTEAFF.

The CDR3 DNA reads as TGTGCCACCAGCAGAGAGCAGGGGCGCCGCACTAATGAAAAACTGTTTTTT. It specifies CATSREQGRRTNEKLFF. The V call is TRBV15, the J call TRBJ1-4; TRBD1 is a possible D gene (6 bases). Trimming left V 0 bases short and J 2 bases short, with 13 bases between. The germline V gene has CDR1 LNHNV and CDR2 YYDKDF (reference sequence). The CDR3 length is 17 residues.

As DNA, the CDR3 is TGTGCCAGCAGTTTATACCGATTGGGGGCCCCGGGGCCCCAGCATTTT. Its translation: CASSLYRLGAPGPQHF. The gene calls are TRBV27 and TRBJ1-5; tentative D call: TRBD1 (6 bases). Germline CDR1 is MNHEY and CDR2 is SMNVEV (reference sequence). The CDR3 is 16 amino acids. V was pared by 1 base and J by 9 bases, with 19 bases between.

The chain couples TRBV19 to TRBJ2-7, with TRBD1 identical over 11 bases. CDR1 is LNHDA, CDR2 SQIVND, per germline (reference sequence). Losses at the gene ends were 3 bases for V and 2 bases for J; bases not matched to a gene: 6. The CDR3 runs 16 residues. CDR3 protein: CASSIGGGQGAYEQYF. The CDR3 region has the DNA TGTGCCAGTAGTATCGGGGGGGGACAGGGGGCCTACGAGCAGTACTTC.

V usage is TRBV7-8 and J usage is TRBJ1-3; no clear D. CDR1 and CDR2 (germline): SGHVS, FQNEAQ. The CDR3 consists of 12 residues. Trimming removed 4 bases at V and 3 bases at J, with 4 bases between. The CDR3 bases are TGTGCCAGCAGCTCCCTTGGAAACACCATATATTTT. Translating gives CASSSLGNTIYF.

The chain uses TRBV18 and TRBJ2-2, with D perhaps matching TRBD2 (6 bases). With 4 bases removed from V and 5 bases from J, the gap between germline ends came to 11 bases. Germline V gene sequence: CDR1 KGHSH, CDR2 LQKENI. The CDR3 contains 14 residues. As DNA, the CDR3 is TGTGCCAGCTCACTGGGAGGCCGAACCGGGGAGCTGTTTTTT. Protein sequence: CASSLGGRTGELFF.

V usage is TRBV2 and J usage is TRBJ2-7; 13 bases align to TRBD2. The CDR3 is made up of 14 amino acids. The ends lost 5 bases at V and 7 bases at J; junction bases unmatched: 5. CDR1 is SNHLY, CDR2 FYNNEI, per germline. In nucleotides, the CDR3 is TGTGCCAGCAGTCGGACTAGCGGGAGTGGAGAGCAGTACTTC. It specifies CASSRTSGSGEQYF. Filled out from reference TRBV2 and TRBJ2-7, the complete variable domain reads EPEVTQTPSHQVTQMGQEVILRCVPISNHLYFYWYRQILGQKVEFLVSFYNNEISEKSEIFDDQFSVERPDGSNFTLKIRSTKLEDSAMYFCASSRTSGSGEQYFGPGTRLTVT.

This chain uses TRBV27 with TRBJ2-1; weak D call: TRBD1 (6 bases). V was cut by 0 bases and J by 4 bases, with 10 bases left in between. Germline-derived CDR1 and CDR2 are MNHEY and SMNVEV (reference sequence). This CDR3 contains 15 residues. CDR3 protein: CASSLSGHQYNEQFF. The CDR3 coding sequence is TGTGCCAGCAGTTTATCGGGACACCAATACAATGAGCAGTTCTTC.

The chain employs TRBV5-6 and TRBJ1-2; TRBD1 is a possible D gene (5 bases). V was cut by 1 base and J by 7 bases, with 20 bases left in between. Germline V gene lookup returns CDR1 SGHDT and CDR2 YYEEEE. The CDR3 has 16 residues. The CDR3, as DNA: TGTGCCAGCAGCTTGTTTCTGGCAGGGTACACCCTTGGCTACACCTTC. Translation: CASSLFLAGYTLGYTF. The whole variable domain, remainder taken from reference TRBV5-6 and TRBJ1-2, is DAGVTQSPTHLIKTRGQQVTLRCSPKSGHDTVSWYQQALGQGPQFIFQYYEEEERQRGNFPDRFSGHQFPNYSSELNVNALLLGDSALYLCASSLFLAGYTLGYTFGSGTRLTVV.

Remarks on this clone: The CDR3 end shows no conserved phenylalanine or tryptophan, and so a read error is likely. The chain employs TRBV28 and TRBJ1-2; the match to TRBD1 covers 9 bases. CDR1 and CDR2 (germline): MDHEN, SYDVKM. After removal of 6 bases from V and 5 bases from J, the junction contained 7 bases not matched to a gene. This CDR3 contains 14 residues. Here the CDR3 DNA reads TGTGCCAGCAGAGAACAGGGGGCGCTTTATGGCTACACCCTC. It is translated as CASREQGALYGYTL.

The chain recombines TRBV18 with TRBJ2-1; 7 bases agree with TRBD1. Germline-derived CDR1 and CDR2 are KGHSH and LQKENI. This CDR3 is 16 amino acids long. J was trimmed by 6 bases and V by 0 bases; bases with no gene match: 8. CDR3 residues: CASSPPTTGDANEQFF. In DNA, the CDR3 is TGTGCCAGCTCACCACCGACCACAGGGGACGCCAATGAGCAGTTCTTC.

The rearrangement joins TRBV9 to TRBJ2-1; unclear D gene. From germline, CDR1 is SGDLS and CDR2 YYNGEE. CDR3 length: 11 amino acids. V lost 2 bases, J lost 8 bases, and 5 bases lay in between. CDR3 DNA sequence: TGTGCCAGCAGCGTCTCGGATGAGCAGTTCTTC. Its protein is CASSVSDEQFF.

This chain uses TRBV4-2 with TRBJ2-7; 10 nucleotides line up with TRBD1. The length of the CDR3 is 16 residues. The J segment lost 2 bases and the V segment lost 4 bases, leaving 8 bases of the junction unmatched. CDR1 LGHNA and CDR2 YNFKEQ come from the germline V gene. The CDR3 sequence: CASSRDRGPTAYEQYF. In DNA, the CDR3 is TGTGCCAGCAGCCGGGACAGGGGCCCTACGGCCTACGAGCAGTACTTC.

J is TRBJ2-6 and V is TRBV15; D is undetermined. This CDR3 is built from 12 residues. The germline V gene has CDR1 LNHNV and CDR2 YYDKDF (reference sequence). The V and J ends lost 5 bases and 4 bases respectively, with 3 bases between them. The CDR3 coding sequence is TGTGCCACCAGCCTCGGGGCCAACGTCCTGACTTTC. It yields the protein CATSLGANVLTF.

The genes are TRBV6-1 and TRBJ2-3, with 9 nucleotides matching TRBD2. The CDR3 runs 15 residues. V shed 2 bases, J shed 0 bases, and the junction held 0 bases outside the gene matches. Germline lookup yields CDR1 MNHNS and CDR2 SASEGT. CDR3 bases: TGTGCCAGCAGTGAACTAGCGGGAAGCACAGATACGCAGTATTTT. As protein: CASSELAGSTDTQYF.

The chain recombines TRBV15 with TRBJ1-5; TRBD1 matches 8 bases. J was trimmed by 6 bases and V by 0 bases; bases with no gene match: 10. CDR3 length: 17 amino acids. In germline, CDR1 is LNHNV, CDR2 YYDKDF (reference sequence). The CDR3 is CATSRDRTGLEGQPQHF. The CDR3 DNA sequence: TGTGCCACCAGCAGAGATCGGACAGGGTTAGAAGGTCAGCCCCAGCATTTT.

This clone was seen once. The chain is built from TRBV27 and TRBJ1-5, with TRBD1 matching over 7 bases. CDR3 length: 15 amino acids. Germline loops: CDR1 MNHEY, CDR2 SMNVEV (reference sequence). The V gene end was trimmed by 5 bases and the J gene end by 2 bases; junction bases not matched to a gene: 6. CDR3 bases: TGTGCCAGCAGTCTGACAGGGTATGGCAATCAGCCCCAGCATTTT. This translates into CASSLTGYGNQPQHF.